These 16 T cell receptor beta chains were sequenced from one sample in a study of cytomegalovirus exposure and HLA in healthy donors. With 60 Vbeta and 13 Jbeta primers, the PCR was carried out. The method was immunoSEQ multiplex PCR; TCRdb's version includes in-frame clones alone and lacks a portion of them. Of tens of thousands of clones listed, roughly 73% were seen once; the top ten hold roughly 15%. The sample comprised PBMCs. The receptors were sampled from a woman between 40 and 50 years old in good health and CMV-seropositive.

J is TRBJ2-3 and V is TRBV5-6; 8 nucleotides agree with TRBD1. The V segment lost 0 bases and the J segment 2 bases; nucleotides outside the gene matches: 5. This CDR3 comprises 16 residues. CDR1 and CDR2 (germline): SGHDT, YYEEEE. The CDR3 loop is CASSLAAGGATDTQYF. Written as DNA, the CDR3 is TGTGCCAGCAGCTTGGCGGCAGGGGGCGCCACAGATACGCAGTATTTT.

This clone has just a few counts. The V gene is TRBV11-3, the J gene TRBJ1-1, with D maybe TRBD1 (6 bases). There are 13 residues in the CDR3. Trimming took off 5 bases at V and 9 bases at J, with 16 bases between the two ends. The germline CDR1 and CDR2 sequences are SGHNT and YENEEA. The CDR3 nucleotides read TGTGCCAGCAGCCGGGAACAGGGCCGTAAAGCTTTCTTT. It codes for CASSREQGRKAFF.

The chain joins TRBV27 to TRBJ1-5, with D unresolved. Trimming stripped 5 bases from V and 7 bases from J, with 21 bases between. Looked up from germline, CDR1 is MNHEY and CDR2 is SMNVEV (reference sequence). The CDR3 covers 16 residues. For the CDR3, the DNA is TGTGCCAGCAGTCCTCGCCAGAGGGTAGATGGACAGCCCCAGCATTTT. Its translation: CASSPRQRVDGQPQHF.

CDR3: CSVEMGGGYEQYF. CDR3 nucleotides: TGCAGCGTTGAGATGGGGGGGGGTTACGAGCAGTACTTC. The chain carries TRBV29-1 and TRBJ2-7, with TRBD2 matching over 7 bases. Germline values: CDR1 SQVTM, CDR2 ANQGSEA. This CDR3 spans 13 amino acids. Germline trimming cut 3 bases from V and 4 bases from J; bases unmatched to any gene: 6.

The V call is TRBV7-3, the J call TRBJ2-2; 7 bases match TRBD1. The length of the CDR3 is 13 residues. Germline CDR1 and CDR2: SGHTA and FQGTGA. V lost 5 bases to trimming and J lost 7 bases; unmatched junction nucleotides: 4. The CDR3, as DNA: TGTGCCAGCAGCCCTAGACAGGGCGGGGAGCTGTTTTTT. Residues: CASSPRQGGELFF.

The CDR3 coding sequence is TGTGCCAGCAGCCAAGTCCAGCGGGGGGCCTTCAATGAGCAGTTCTTC. This sequence encodes CASSQVQRGAFNEQFF. The chain carries TRBV14 and TRBJ2-1; 9 bases agree with TRBD2. V shed 1 base, J shed 6 bases, and the junction held 7 bases outside the gene matches. CDR1 and CDR2 from the germline V gene are SGHDN and FVKESK. The length of the CDR3 is 16 residues.

V usage is TRBV7-2 and J usage is TRBJ2-7; D possibly corresponds to TRBD1 (5 bases). With 6 bases removed from V and 4 bases from J, the gap between germline ends came to 13 bases. There are 13 residues in the CDR3. Germline CDR1 and CDR2: SGHTA and FQGNSA. The CDR3 DNA is TGTGCCAGCAGTTCGACAGCGCGGTACGAGCAGTACTTC. Residues: CASSSTARYEQYF.

The V gene is TRBV5-1, the J gene TRBJ1-1; 7 positions agree with TRBD1. The CDR3 runs to 16 residues. Germline CDR1 SGHRS, CDR2 YFSETQ. V lost 4 bases and J lost 0; bases outside the gene matches: 9. CDR3 DNA: TGCGCCAGCAGCATTGGGACAGATAGCATGAACACTGAAGCTTTCTTT. Translation gives CASSIGTDSMNTEAFF.

This chain links TRBV7-2 with TRBJ2-1; the match to TRBD2 covers 12 bases. J was trimmed by 12 bases and V by 1 base; bases with no gene match: 4. The germline CDR1 and CDR2 sequences are SGHTA and FQGNSA. The CDR3 has 14 residues. The CDR3 is CASSLGLAGEGQFF. CDR3 DNA sequence: TGTGCCAGCAGCTTAGGACTAGCGGGAGAGGGGCAGTTCTTC.

The chain uses TRBV11-3 and TRBJ1-1; 7 bases agree with TRBD1. The CDR3 has 14 residues. V trimming: 5 bases; J trimming: 2 bases; junction bases outside the gene matches: 5. Germline CDR1 and CDR2: SGHNT and YENEEA. The CDR3 loop reads CASSRDRYNTEAFF. The CDR3 bases are TGTGCCAGCAGCCGGGACAGATACAACACTGAAGCTTTCTTT. The variable domain in full, with the rest retrieved from reference TRBV11-3 and TRBJ1-1, is EAGVVQSPRYKIIEKKQPVAFWCNPISGHNTLYWYLQNLGQGPELLIRYENEEAVDDSQLPKDRFSAERLKGVDSTLKIQPAELGDSAVYLCASSRDRYNTEAFFGQGTRLTVV.

The rearrangement joins TRBV7-2 to TRBJ2-1, with TRBD2 identical over 8 bases. Trimming at V came to 6 bases and at J to 4 bases, leaving 8 bases not matched to a gene. CDR1 is SGHTA, CDR2 FQGNSA, per germline. The CDR3 sequence is 15 residues long. CDR3 residues: CASSYTSGVYNEQFF. CDR3 in DNA: TGTGCCAGCAGTTATACTAGCGGCGTTTACAATGAGCAGTTCTTC. Full variable domain (outside the CDR3, taken from reference TRBV7-2 and TRBJ2-1): GAGVSQSPSNKVTEKGKDVELRCDPISGHTALYWYRQSLGQGLEFLIYFQGNSAPDKSGLPSDRFSAERTGGSVSTLTIQRTQQEDSAVYLCASSYTSGVYNEQFFGPGTRLTVL.

Comments on this clone: One junction end does not reproduce the germline sequence, and a read error may be involved. V usage is TRBV11-2 and J usage is TRBJ1-6, with D uncertain. In germline, CDR1 is SGHAT, CDR2 FQNNGV. This CDR3 region has 14 residues. CDR3 sequence reads: CASSLEAAVRTLHF. The CDR3 bases are TGTGCCAGCAGCCTAGAGGCGGCGGTTCGGACCCTCCACTTT.

The chain joins TRBV4-2 to TRBJ1-2; possibly TRBD1 for D (5 bases). There are 14 residues in the CDR3. CDR1 is LGHNA and CDR2 is YNFKEQ in the germline V gene. Trimming cost V 4 bases and J 8 bases, with 17 bases left between them. The CDR3 protein is CASSPGGREGGYTF. The CDR3, as DNA: TGTGCCAGCAGCCCGGGGGGTAGGGAAGGCGGCTACACCTTC.

This chain links TRBV11-2 with TRBJ2-3; the D is unclear. The CDR3 spans 12 residues. V lost 5 bases to trimming and J lost 2 bases, with 5 bases between them. Germline CDR1 SGHAT, CDR2 FQNNGV. DNA for the CDR3: TGTGCCAGCAGCCAGAACACAGATACGCAGTATTTT. This sequence encodes CASSQNTDTQYF.

This clone came up once. The chain couples TRBV6-5 to TRBJ2-1, with 7 bases identical to TRBD2. Germline CDR1 MNHEY, CDR2 SVGAGI. J gave up 2 bases and V 6 bases, and 4 bases lay outside the gene matches. This CDR3 is built from 14 residues. The CDR3 region is CASSRLAAYNEQFF. The CDR3 DNA is TGTGCCAGCAGCCGTCTAGCGGCCTACAATGAGCAGTTCTTC.

This chain joins TRBV5-1 and TRBJ2-1, with TRBD1 matching 8 bases. The CDR3 covers 17 residues. Germline V gene lookup returns CDR1 SGHRS and CDR2 YFSETQ. V shed 4 bases and J 4 bases; nucleotides not matched to a gene: 13. In DNA, the CDR3 is TGCGCCAGCAGCCCTATGAGTCCGGGACAGGCTTACAATGAGCAGTTCTTC. This gives the protein CASSPMSPGQAYNEQFF. Full variable domain (outside the CDR3, taken from reference TRBV5-1 and TRBJ2-1): KAGVTQTPRYLIKTRGQQVTLSCSPISGHRSVSWYQQTPGQGLQFLFEYFSETQRNKGNFPGRFSGRQFSNSRSEMNVSTLELGDSALYLCASSPMSPGQAYNEQFFGPGTRLTVL.